The clone carrying this T cell receptor beta chain was seen repeatedly, ten times or more. CDR3 length: 15 amino acids. Trimming stripped 0 bases from V and 4 bases from J, with 12 bases between. CDR1 is DFQATT, CDR2 SNEGSKA, per germline (reference sequence). The sample belongs to a study of T-cell reconstitution after alpha-beta-depleted transplantation in children. As it was prepared, the TCRbeta library received unique molecular identifiers. TCRdb itself ran the PCR reads through MiXCR, one entry per CDR3 protein. The data contain approximately 350,000 distinct CDR3 sequences, 9% to 12% of them singletons.

The sample was PBMCs from the stem cell graft donor, taken from the stem cell graft. The receptor comes from a human donor who donated a stem cell graft to a child with acute lymphoblastic leukemia. The chain combines TRBV20-1 with TRBJ2-2; possibly TRBD2 for D (5 bases). CDR3 in DNA: TGCAGTGCTAGAGATGGAGCGGCCTTCACCGGGGAGCTGTTTTTT. Protein sequence: CSARDGAAFTGELFF.